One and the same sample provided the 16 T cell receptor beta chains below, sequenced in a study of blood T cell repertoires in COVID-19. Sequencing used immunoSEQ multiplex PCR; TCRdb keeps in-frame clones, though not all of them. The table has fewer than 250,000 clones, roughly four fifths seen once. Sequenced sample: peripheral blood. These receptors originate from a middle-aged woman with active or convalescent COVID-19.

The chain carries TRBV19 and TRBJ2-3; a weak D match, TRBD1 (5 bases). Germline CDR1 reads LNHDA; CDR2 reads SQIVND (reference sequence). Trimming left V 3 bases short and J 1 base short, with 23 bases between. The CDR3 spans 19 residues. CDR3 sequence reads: CASSMGMQGSLRGTDTQYF. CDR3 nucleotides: TGTGCCAGTAGTATGGGGATGCAGGGTAGCCTCAGGGGCACAGATACGCAGTATTTT.

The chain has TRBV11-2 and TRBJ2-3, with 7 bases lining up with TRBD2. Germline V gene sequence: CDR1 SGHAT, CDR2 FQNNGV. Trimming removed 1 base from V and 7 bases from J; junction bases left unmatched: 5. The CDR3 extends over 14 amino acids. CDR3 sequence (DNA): TGTGCCAGCAGCTTAGGGACTAGTTCGCATACGCAGTATTTT. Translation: CASSLGTSSHTQYF.

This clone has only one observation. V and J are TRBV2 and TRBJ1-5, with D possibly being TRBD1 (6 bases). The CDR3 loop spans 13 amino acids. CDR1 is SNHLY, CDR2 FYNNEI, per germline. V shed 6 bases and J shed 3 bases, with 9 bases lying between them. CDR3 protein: CASSGQINQPQHF. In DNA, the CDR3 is TGTGCCAGCAGCGGACAGATCAATCAGCCCCAGCATTTT.

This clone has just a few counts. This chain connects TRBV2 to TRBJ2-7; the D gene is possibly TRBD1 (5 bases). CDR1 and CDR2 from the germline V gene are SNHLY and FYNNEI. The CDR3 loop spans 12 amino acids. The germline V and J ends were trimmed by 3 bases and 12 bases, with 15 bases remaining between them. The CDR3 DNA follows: TGTGCCAGCAGTGAGGACATCTACCCCTCGTACTTC. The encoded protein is CASSEDIYPSYF.

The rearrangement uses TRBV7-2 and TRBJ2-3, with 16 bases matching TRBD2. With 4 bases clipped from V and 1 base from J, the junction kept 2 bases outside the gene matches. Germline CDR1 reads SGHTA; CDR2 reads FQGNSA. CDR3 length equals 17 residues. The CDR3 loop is CASSSGLAGGRTDTQYF. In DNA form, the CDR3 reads TGTGCCAGCAGCTCGGGACTAGCGGGGGGGCGCACAGATACGCAGTATTTT.

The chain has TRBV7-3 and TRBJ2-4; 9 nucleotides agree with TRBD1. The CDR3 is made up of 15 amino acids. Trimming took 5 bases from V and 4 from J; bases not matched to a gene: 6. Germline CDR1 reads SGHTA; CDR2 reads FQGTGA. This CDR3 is CASSTRDREKNIQYF. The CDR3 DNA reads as TGTGCCAGCAGCACACGGGACAGGGAAAAAAACATTCAGTACTTC.

CDR3 nucleotide sequence: TGTGCCAGCAGCTTAAGGACTACCGGAGCCGAGCAGTACTTC. Residues: CASSLRTTGAEQYF. V gene TRBV7-3 combines with J gene TRBJ2-7; perhaps TRBD2 as D (6 bases). Germline loops: CDR1 SGHTA, CDR2 FQGTGA. The CDR3 is 14 residues long. V lost 1 base and J 6 bases, leaving 13 bases between the germline ends.

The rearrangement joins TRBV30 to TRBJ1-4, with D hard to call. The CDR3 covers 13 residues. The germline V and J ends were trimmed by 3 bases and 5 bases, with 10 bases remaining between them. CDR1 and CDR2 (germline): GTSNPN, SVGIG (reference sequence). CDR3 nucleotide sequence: TGTGCCTGGAGACGAGGCCCGAATGAAAAACTGTTTTTT. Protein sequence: CAWRRGPNEKLFF.

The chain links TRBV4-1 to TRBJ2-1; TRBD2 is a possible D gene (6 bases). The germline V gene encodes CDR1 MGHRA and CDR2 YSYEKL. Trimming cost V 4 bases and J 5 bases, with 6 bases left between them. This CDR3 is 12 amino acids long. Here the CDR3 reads CASSRGDNEQFF. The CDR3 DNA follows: TGCGCCAGCAGCCGGGGGGACAATGAGCAGTTCTTC.

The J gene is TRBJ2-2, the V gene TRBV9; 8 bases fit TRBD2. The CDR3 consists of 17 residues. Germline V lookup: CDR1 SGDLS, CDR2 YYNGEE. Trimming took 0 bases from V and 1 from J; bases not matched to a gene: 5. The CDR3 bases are TGTGCCAGCAGCGTAGGCGTAGCGGGGCTGAACACCGGGGAGCTGTTTTTT. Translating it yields CASSVGVAGLNTGELFF.

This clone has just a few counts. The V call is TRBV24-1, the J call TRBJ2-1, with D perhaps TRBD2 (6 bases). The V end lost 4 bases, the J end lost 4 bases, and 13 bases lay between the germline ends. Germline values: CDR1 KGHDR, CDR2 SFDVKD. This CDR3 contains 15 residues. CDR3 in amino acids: CATSDLMEGYNEQFF. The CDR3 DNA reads TGTGCCACCAGTGACCTAATGGAGGGTTACAATGAGCAGTTCTTC.

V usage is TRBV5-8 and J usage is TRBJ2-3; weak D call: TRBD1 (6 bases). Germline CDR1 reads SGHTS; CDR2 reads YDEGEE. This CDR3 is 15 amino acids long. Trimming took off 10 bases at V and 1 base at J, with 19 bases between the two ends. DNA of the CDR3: TGTGCCGGAGACCGGGACAAAATTCGCACAGATACGCAGTATTTT. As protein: CAGDRDKIRTDTQYF.

DNA for the CDR3: TGTGCCAGCAGTGAAGCCCTTCTGACAGGCCCATCTAACTATGGCTACACCTTC. Residues: CASSEALLTGPSNYGYTF. V and J are TRBV6-1 and TRBJ1-2, with a possible D match to TRBD1 (6 bases). Trimming left V 0 bases short and J 0 bases short, with 17 bases between. This CDR3 spans 18 amino acids. CDR1 and CDR2 from the germline V gene are MNHNS and SASEGT.

CDR3 DNA sequence: TGTGCCAGCAGTCCCCCTTGGCGGGGAGGGGAGACCCAGTACTTC. It codes for CASSPPWRGGETQYF. The genes are TRBV28 and TRBJ2-5, with 7 bases that match TRBD2. The germline V gene has CDR1 MDHEN and CDR2 SYDVKM. This CDR3 contains 15 residues. V dropped 5 bases and J dropped 5; count of bases not matched to a gene: 11.

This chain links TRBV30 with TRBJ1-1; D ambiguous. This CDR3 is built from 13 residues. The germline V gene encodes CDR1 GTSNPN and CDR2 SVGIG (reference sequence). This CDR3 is CVVDGVGDTEAFF. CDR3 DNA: TGTGTCGTTGACGGGGTCGGAGACACTGAAGCTTTCTTT.

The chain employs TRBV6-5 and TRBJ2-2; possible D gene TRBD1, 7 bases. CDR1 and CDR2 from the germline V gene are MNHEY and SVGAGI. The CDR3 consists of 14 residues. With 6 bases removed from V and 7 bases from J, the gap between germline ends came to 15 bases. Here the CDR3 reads CASRKSGGSGELFF. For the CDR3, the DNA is TGTGCCAGCAGAAAATCAGGGGGGAGCGGGGAGCTGTTTTTT.